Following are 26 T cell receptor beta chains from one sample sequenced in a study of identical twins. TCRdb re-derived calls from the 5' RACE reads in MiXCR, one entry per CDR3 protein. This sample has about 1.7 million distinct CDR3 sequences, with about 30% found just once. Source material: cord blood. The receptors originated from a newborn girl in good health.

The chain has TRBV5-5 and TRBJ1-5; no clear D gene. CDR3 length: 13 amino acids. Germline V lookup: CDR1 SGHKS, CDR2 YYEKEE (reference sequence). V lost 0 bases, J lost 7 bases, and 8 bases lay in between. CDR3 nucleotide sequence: TGTGCCAGCAGCTTGGAGATAAGGCAGCCCCAGCATTTT. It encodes CASSLEIRQPQHF.

Written as DNA, the CDR3 is TGTGCCAGCAGTCGCCCCGTTTGGGGGGTGAGCACAGATACGCAGTATTTT. It translates to CASSRPVWGVSTDTQYF. The rearrangement uses TRBV28 and TRBJ2-3; perhaps TRBD2 as D (6 bases). This CDR3 has 17 residues. The germline V gene has CDR1 MDHEN and CDR2 SYDVKM. The germline V and J ends were trimmed by 5 bases and 0 bases, with 18 bases remaining between them.

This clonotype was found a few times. This CDR3 reads CSALEGTGPYEQYF. The CDR3 DNA follows: TGCAGTGCGCTAGAGGGGACAGGGCCCTACGAGCAGTACTTC. V and J are TRBV20-1 and TRBJ2-7, with 9 bases fitting TRBD1. This CDR3 spans 14 amino acids. Germline CDR1 DFQATT, CDR2 SNEGSKA (reference sequence). Germline trimming cut 6 bases from V and 2 bases from J; bases unmatched to any gene: 8.

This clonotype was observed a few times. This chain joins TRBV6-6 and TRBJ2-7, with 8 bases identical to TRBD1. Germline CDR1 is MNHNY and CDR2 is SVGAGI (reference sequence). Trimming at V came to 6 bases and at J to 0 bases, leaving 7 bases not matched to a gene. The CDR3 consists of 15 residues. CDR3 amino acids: CASRRYRGSSYEQYF. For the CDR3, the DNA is TGTGCCAGCAGACGATACAGGGGGTCCTCCTACGAGCAGTACTTC.

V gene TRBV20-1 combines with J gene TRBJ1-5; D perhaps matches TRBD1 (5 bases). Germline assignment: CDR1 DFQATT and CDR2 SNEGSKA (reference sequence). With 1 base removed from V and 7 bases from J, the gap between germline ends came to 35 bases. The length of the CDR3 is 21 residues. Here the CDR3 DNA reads TGCAGTGCTAGAGGCCTCATCCGGGACGGTGGACCAGGAGGTTTAGGCCAGCCCCAGCATTTT. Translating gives CSARGLIRDGGPGGLGQPQHF.

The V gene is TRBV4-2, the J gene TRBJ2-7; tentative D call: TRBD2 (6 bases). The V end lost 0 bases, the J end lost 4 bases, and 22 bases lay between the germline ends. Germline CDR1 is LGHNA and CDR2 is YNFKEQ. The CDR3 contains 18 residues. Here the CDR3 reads CASSQDSVIRGGKYEQYF. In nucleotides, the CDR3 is TGTGCCAGCAGCCAAGATTCGGTGATTCGGGGAGGTAAATACGAGCAGTACTTC.

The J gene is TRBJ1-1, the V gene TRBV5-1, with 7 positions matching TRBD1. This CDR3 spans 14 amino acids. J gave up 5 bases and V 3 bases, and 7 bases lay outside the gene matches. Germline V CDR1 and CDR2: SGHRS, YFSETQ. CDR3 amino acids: CASSSQGRATEAFF. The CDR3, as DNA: TGCGCCAGCAGCTCACAGGGGCGGGCAACTGAAGCTTTCTTT.

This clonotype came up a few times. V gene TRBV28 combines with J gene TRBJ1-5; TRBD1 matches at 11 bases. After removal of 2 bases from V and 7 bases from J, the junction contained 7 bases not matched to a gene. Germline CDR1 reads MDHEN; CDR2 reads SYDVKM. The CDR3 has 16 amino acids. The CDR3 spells CASSLPDRGQEQPQHF. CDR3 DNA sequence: TGTGCCAGCAGTTTACCGGACAGGGGGCAGGAACAGCCCCAGCATTTT. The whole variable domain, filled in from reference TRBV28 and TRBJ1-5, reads DVKVTQSSRYLVKRTGEKVFLECVQDMDHENMFWYRQDPGLGLRLIYFSYDVKMKEKGDIPEGYSVSREKKERFSLILESASTNQTSMYLCASSLPDRGQEQPQHFGDGTRLSIL.

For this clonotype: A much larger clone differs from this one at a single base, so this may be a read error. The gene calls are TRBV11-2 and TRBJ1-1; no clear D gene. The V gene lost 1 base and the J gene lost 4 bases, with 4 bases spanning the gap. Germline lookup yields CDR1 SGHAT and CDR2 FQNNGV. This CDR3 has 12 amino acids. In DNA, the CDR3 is TGTGCCAGCAGCTTAGTGATCACTGAAGCTTTCTTT. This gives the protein CASSLVITEAFF.

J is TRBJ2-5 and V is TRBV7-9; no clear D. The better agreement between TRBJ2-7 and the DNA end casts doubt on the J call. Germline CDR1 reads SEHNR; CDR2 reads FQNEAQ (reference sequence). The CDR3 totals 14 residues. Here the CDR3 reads CASSLASLENEQYF. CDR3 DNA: TGTGCCAGCAGCTTAGCGTCATTGGAAAACGAGCAGTACTTC.

The CDR3 nucleotides are TGTGCCAGCAGCTTAATGGTAGCTGGAGGGACCGGGGAGCTGTTTTTT. Protein sequence: CASSLMVAGGTGELFF. The rearrangement joins TRBV7-2 to TRBJ2-2; possibly TRBD2 for D (6 bases). V lost 2 bases and J lost 5, with 15 bases in between. Germline assignment: CDR1 SGHTA and CDR2 FQGNSA. The CDR3 is 16 residues long. Based on the CDR3 plus reference TRBV7-2 and TRBJ2-2, the full variable domain is GAGVSQSPSNKVTEKGKDVELRCDPISGHTALYWYRQSLGQGLEFLIYFQGNSAPDKSGLPSDRFSAERTGGSVSTLTIQRTQQEDSAVYLCASSLMVAGGTGELFFGEGSRLTVL.

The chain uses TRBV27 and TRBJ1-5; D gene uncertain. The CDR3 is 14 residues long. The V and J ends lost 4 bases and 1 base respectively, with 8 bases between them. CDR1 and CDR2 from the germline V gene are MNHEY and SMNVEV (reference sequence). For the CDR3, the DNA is TGTGCCAGCAGTTGGGCGGGGAGCAATCAGCCCCAGCATTTT. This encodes CASSWAGSNQPQHF.

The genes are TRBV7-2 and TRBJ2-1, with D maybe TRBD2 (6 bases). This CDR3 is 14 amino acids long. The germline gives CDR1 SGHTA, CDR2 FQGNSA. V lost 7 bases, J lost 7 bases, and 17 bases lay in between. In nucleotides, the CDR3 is TGTGCCAGCACTGGGACGTCGGCGGGGAATGAGCAGTTCTTC. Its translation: CASTGTSAGNEQFF.

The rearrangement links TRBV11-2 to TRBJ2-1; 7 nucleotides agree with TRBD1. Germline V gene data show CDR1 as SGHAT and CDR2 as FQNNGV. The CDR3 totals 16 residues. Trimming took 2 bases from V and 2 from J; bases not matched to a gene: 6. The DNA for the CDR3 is TGTGCCAGCAGCTTACTCGGGCAGGGGGCCTACAATGAGCAGTTCTTC. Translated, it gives CASSLLGQGAYNEQFF.

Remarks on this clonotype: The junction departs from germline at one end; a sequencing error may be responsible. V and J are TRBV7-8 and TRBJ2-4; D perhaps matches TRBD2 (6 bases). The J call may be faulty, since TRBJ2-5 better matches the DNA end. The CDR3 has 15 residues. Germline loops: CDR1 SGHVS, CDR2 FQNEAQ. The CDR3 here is CTSRDTRDFQETQYF. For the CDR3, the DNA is TGTACCAGCAGAGATACTCGGGACTTTCAAGAGACCCAGTACTTC.

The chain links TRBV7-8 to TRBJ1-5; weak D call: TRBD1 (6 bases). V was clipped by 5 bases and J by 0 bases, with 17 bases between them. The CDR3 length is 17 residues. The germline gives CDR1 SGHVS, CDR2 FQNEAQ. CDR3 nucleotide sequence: TGTGCCAGCAGCCCCTCGAACAGGGTTCATAGCAATCAGCCCCAGCATTTT. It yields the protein CASSPSNRVHSNQPQHF.

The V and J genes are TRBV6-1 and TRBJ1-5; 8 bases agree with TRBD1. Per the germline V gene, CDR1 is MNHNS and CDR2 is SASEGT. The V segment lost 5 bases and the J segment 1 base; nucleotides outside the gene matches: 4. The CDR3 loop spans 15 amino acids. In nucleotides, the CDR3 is TGTGCCAGCAGTCGGGACAGGACCAGCAATCAGCCCCAGCATTTT. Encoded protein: CASSRDRTSNQPQHF.

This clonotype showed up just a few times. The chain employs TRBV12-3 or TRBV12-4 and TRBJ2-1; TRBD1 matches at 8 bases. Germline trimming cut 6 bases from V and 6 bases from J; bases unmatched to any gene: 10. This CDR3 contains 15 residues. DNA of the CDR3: TGTGCCAGCAGCCGTGGACAGGGCAGTATCAATGAGCAGTTCTTC. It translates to CASSRGQGSINEQFF.

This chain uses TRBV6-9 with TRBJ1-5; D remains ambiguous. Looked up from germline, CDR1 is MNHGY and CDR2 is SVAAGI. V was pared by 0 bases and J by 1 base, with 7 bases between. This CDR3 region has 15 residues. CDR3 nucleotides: TGTGCCAGCAGTTATTCGCCCGGGAGCAATCAGCCCCAGCATTTT. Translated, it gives CASSYSPGSNQPQHF.

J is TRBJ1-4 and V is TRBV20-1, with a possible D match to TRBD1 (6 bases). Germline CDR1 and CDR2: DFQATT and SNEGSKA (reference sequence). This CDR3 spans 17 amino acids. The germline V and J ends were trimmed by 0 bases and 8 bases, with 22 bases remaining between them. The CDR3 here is CSARDPRGTGREEKLFF. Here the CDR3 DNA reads TGCAGTGCTAGAGACCCAAGGGGCACAGGGAGGGAAGAAAAACTGTTTTTT.

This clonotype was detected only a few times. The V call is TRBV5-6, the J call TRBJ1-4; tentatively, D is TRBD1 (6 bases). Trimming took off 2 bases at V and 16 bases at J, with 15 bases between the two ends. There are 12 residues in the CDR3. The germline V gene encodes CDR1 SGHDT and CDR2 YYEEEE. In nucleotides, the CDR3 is TGTGCCAGCAGCTTTACGGCAGGGGATCAGTTTTTT. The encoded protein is CASSFTAGDQFF.

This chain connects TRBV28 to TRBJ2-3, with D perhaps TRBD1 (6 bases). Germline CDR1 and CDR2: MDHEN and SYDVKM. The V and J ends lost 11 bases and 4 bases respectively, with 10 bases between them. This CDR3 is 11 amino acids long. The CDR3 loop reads CAGGAADTQYF. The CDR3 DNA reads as TGTGCCGGGGGCGCAGCAGATACGCAGTATTTT.

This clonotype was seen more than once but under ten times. As DNA, the CDR3 is TGTGCCAGCAGCTCGCCGACAGGGACCACCGGGGAGCTGTTTTTT. Encoded protein: CASSSPTGTTGELFF. The V gene is TRBV13, the J gene TRBJ2-2; TRBD1 matches at 7 bases. V gave up 4 bases and J gave up 4 bases; unmatched junction bases: 6. CDR3 length equals 15 residues. CDR1 is PRHDT, CDR2 FYEKMQ, per germline (reference sequence).

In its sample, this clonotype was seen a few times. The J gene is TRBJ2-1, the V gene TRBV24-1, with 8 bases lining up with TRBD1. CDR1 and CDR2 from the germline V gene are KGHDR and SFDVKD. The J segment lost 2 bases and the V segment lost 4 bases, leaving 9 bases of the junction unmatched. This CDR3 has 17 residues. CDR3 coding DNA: TGTGCCACCAGTGAGGCATGGACAGGGCGTACCTACAATGAGCAGTTCTTC. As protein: CATSEAWTGRTYNEQFF.

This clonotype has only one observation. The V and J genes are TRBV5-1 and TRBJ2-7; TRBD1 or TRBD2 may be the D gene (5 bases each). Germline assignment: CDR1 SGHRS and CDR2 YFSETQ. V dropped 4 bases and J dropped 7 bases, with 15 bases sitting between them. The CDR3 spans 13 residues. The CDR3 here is CASSPGPANEQYF. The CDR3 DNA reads TGCGCCAGCAGCCCGGGACCGGCGAATGAGCAGTACTTC.

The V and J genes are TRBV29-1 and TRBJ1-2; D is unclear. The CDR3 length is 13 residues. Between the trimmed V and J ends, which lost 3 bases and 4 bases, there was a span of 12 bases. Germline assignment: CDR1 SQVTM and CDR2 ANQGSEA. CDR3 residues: CSVDPGDGYGYTF. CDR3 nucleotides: TGCAGCGTTGATCCCGGGGATGGCTATGGCTACACCTTC.